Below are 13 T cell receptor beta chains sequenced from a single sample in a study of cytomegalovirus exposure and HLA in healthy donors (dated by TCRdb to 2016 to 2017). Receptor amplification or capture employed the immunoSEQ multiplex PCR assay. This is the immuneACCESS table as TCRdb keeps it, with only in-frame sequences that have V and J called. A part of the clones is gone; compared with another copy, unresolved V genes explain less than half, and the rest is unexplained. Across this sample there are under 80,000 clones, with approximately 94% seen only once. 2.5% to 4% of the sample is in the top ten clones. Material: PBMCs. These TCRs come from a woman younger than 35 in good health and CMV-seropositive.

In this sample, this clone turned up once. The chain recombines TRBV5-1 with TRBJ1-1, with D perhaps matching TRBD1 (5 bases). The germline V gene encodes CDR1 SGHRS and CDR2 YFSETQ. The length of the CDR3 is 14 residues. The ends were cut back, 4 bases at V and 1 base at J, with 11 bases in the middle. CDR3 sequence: CASSPQDTNTEAFF. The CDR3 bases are TGCGCCAGCAGCCCCCAGGACACGAACACTGAAGCTTTCTTT.

The CDR3 loop reads CSVALGGVGFTDTQYF. Written as DNA, the CDR3 is TGCAGCGTCGCACTAGGAGGAGTGGGTTTTACAGATACGCAGTATTTT. The chain employs TRBV29-1 and TRBJ2-3; D is perhaps TRBD2 (5 bases). Germline CDR1 reads SQVTM; CDR2 reads ANQGSEA. The CDR3 runs 16 residues. Trimming shortened V by 6 bases and J by 3 bases, and 22 bases separated the two germline ends.

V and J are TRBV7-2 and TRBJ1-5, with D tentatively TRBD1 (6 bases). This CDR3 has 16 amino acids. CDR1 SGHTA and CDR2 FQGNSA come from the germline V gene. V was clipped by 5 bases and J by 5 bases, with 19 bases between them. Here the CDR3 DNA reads TGTGCCAGCAGCCGGGGGGCAGGGCGCACGGATCAGCCCCAGCATTTT. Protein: CASSRGAGRTDQPQHF.

CDR3 region: CASSHLSETKLFF. For the CDR3, the DNA is TGTGCCAGCAGCCACCTCTCGGAGACAAAACTGTTTTTT. The V and J genes are TRBV14 and TRBJ1-4; D call uncertain. This CDR3 is built from 13 residues. From germline, CDR1 is SGHDN and CDR2 FVKESK. V lost 3 bases, J lost 10 bases, and 12 bases lay in between.

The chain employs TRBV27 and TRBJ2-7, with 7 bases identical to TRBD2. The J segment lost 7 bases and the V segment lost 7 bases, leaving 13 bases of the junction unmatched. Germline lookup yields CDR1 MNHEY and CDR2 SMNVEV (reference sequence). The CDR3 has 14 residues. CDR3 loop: CASNIGTNPSEQYF. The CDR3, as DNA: TGTGCCAGCAACATTGGGACTAACCCTTCGGAGCAGTACTTC.

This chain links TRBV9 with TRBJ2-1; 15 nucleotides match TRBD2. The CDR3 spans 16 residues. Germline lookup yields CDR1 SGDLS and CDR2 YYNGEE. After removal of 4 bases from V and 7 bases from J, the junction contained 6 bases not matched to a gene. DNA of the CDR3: TGTGCCAGCAGCCTCCCGGGACTAGCGGGGGGTAATGAGCAGTTCTTC. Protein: CASSLPGLAGGNEQFF.

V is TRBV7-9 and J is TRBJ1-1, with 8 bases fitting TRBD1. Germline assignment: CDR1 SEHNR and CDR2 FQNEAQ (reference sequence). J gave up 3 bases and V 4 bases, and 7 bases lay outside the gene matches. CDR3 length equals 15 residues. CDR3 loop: CASSYGTGVHTEAFF. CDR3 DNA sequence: TGTGCCAGCAGCTACGGGACAGGCGTTCACACTGAAGCTTTCTTT.

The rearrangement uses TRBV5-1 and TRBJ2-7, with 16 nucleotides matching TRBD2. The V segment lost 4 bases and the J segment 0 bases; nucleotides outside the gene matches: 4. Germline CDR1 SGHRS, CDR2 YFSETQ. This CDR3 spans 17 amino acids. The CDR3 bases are TGCGCCAGCAGCCAGGGACTAGCGGGGGGGCTCTCCTACGAGCAGTACTTC. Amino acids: CASSQGLAGGLSYEQYF.

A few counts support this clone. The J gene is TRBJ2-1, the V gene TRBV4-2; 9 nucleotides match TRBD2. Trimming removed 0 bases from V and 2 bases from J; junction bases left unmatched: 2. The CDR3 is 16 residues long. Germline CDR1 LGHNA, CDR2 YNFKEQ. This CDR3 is CASSQDAGGPYNEQFF. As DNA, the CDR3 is TGTGCCAGCAGCCAAGATGCGGGGGGGCCCTACAATGAGCAGTTCTTC.

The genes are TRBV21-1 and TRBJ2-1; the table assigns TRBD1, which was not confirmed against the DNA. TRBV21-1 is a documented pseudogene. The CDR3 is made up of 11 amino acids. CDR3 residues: CASSYREIQFF. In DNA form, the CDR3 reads TGTGCCAGCAGCTACAGGGAGATACAGTTCTTC.

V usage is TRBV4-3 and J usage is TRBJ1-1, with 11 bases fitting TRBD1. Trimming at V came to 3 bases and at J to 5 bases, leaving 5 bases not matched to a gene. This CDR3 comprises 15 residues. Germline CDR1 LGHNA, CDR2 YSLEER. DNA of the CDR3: TGCGCCAGCAGCCAGTCCGGGACAGGGGGGACTGAAGCTTTCTTT. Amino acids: CASSQSGTGGTEAFF.

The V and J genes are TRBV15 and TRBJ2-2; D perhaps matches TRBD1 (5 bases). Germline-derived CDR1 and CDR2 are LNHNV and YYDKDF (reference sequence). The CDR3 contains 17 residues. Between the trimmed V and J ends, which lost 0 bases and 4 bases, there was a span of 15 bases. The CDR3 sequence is CATSRDLRQQLTGELFF. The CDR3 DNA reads TGTGCCACCAGCAGAGATTTGCGACAGCAACTCACCGGGGAGCTGTTTTTT.

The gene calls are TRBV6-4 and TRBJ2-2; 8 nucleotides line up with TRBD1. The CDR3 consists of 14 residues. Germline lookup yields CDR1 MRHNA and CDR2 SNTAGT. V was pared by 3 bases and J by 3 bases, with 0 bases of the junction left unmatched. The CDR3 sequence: CASSEGQDTGELFF. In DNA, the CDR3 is TGTGCCAGCAGTGAGGGACAGGACACCGGGGAGCTGTTTTTT.